The 15 T cell receptor beta chains presented below share a single source sample, sequenced in a study of T-cell reconstitution after alpha-beta-depleted transplantation in children. During its preparation, the TCRbeta library received unique molecular identifiers. TCRdb passed the PCR reads through MiXCR, listing each CDR3 protein once. The table includes more than 400,000 distinct CDR3 sequences, 43% detected once. The sequenced sample was PBMCs, obtained before TCRalphabeta/CD19-depleted stem cell transplant. The receptors derive from a girl aged 2 to 9 with aplastic anemia, due to receive a stem cell transplant.

This clonotype was counted ten times or more. V and J are TRBV5-1 and TRBJ2-3, with a tentative D call TRBD2 (5 bases). Trimming stripped 5 bases from V and 4 bases from J, with 8 bases between. The CDR3 is 12 amino acids. Germline CDR1 and CDR2: SGHRS and YFSETQ. Here the CDR3 DNA reads TGCGCCAGCAGGGCTAGCCCAGATACGCAGTATTTT. Protein product: CASRASPDTQYF.

This clonotype was found once. V is TRBV27 and J is TRBJ2-3; 11 bases line up with TRBD2. The CDR3 has 13 amino acids. Germline assignment: CDR1 MNHEY and CDR2 SMNVEV (reference sequence). The V gene end was trimmed by 4 bases and the J gene end by 12 bases; junction bases not matched to a gene: 6. The CDR3 region is CASSSPTSGTQYF. The CDR3 DNA is TGTGCCAGCAGTTCCCCGACTAGCGGGACTCAGTATTTT.

CDR3 residues: CSARRRPFYGYTF. CDR3 DNA: TGCAGTGCTAGGAGGAGGCCCTTCTATGGCTACACCTTC. The chain recombines TRBV20-1 with TRBJ1-2; the D is unclear. From germline, CDR1 is DFQATT and CDR2 SNEGSKA (reference sequence). The length of the CDR3 is 13 residues. V lost 3 bases and J lost 4, with 12 bases in between.

This clonotype has at least ten counts. The V call is TRBV6-2 or TRBV6-3, the J call TRBJ2-4; 9 nucleotides line up with TRBD1. This CDR3 spans 14 amino acids. The ends lost 4 bases at V and 4 bases at J; junction bases unmatched: 2. CDR1 is MNHEY, CDR2 SVGEGT, per germline. The CDR3 region is CASSSGTGKNIQYF. CDR3 nucleotides: TGTGCCAGCAGTTCCGGGACAGGGAAAAACATTCAGTACTTC.

This clonotype has ten or more counts. The chain has TRBV6-1 and TRBJ1-5; maybe TRBD1 (5 bases). Germline-derived CDR1 and CDR2 are MNHNS and SASEGT. This CDR3 contains 14 residues. Trimming cost V 7 bases and J 2 bases, with 12 bases left between them. The CDR3 region is CASTGGRGNQPQHF. The CDR3 DNA sequence: TGTGCCAGCACTGGGGGACGGGGCAATCAGCCCCAGCATTTT.

This clonotype was observed at least ten times. V and J are TRBV6-2 or TRBV6-3 and TRBJ2-7; D uncertain. CDR1 is MNHEY and CDR2 is SVGEGT in the germline V gene. The CDR3 is 12 amino acids. V shed 4 bases and J shed 4 bases, with 8 bases lying between them. CDR3 loop: CASSWTAYEQYF. The CDR3 coding sequence is TGTGCCAGCAGTTGGACCGCTTACGAGCAGTACTTC.

The genes are TRBV7-3 and TRBJ2-1; D gene ambiguous. V lost 2 bases to trimming and J lost 3 bases, with 8 bases between them. Germline V gene lookup returns CDR1 SGHTA and CDR2 FQGTGA. The CDR3 loop spans 14 amino acids. CDR3 sequence reads: CASSLLGGYNEQFF. For the CDR3, the DNA is TGTGCCAGCAGCTTATTAGGTGGCTACAATGAGCAGTTCTTC.

This rearrangement joins TRBV29-1 to TRBJ2-1, with D uncertain. The CDR3 covers 17 residues. Per germline, CDR1 SQVTM and CDR2 ANQGSEA. The V end lost 3 bases, the J end lost 0 bases, and 18 bases lay between the germline ends. Here the CDR3 DNA reads TGCAGCGTTGATAGTAGTAGGATCAAGAGCTCCTACAATGAGCAGTTCTTC. The encoded protein is CSVDSSRIKSSYNEQFF.

CDR3 sequence reads: CATSTDATNTGELFF. The CDR3 DNA is TGTGCCACCAGCACAGATGCCACGAACACCGGGGAGCTGTTTTTT. This chain connects TRBV15 to TRBJ2-2; D not resolved. V dropped 4 bases and J dropped 0 bases, with 9 bases sitting between them. The CDR3 extends over 15 amino acids. Germline V gene data show CDR1 as LNHNV and CDR2 as YYDKDF (reference sequence).

Written as DNA, the CDR3 is TGTGCCAGCAGCGAGGCGATTTCCGAATACAATGAGCAGTTCTTC. Protein product: CASSEAISEYNEQFF. The chain employs TRBV6-1 and TRBJ2-1; D remains unclear. This CDR3 contains 15 residues. Trimming left V 6 bases short and J 4 bases short, with 16 bases between. CDR1 is MNHNS and CDR2 is SASEGT in the germline V gene.

This clonotype was observed many times. The V and J genes are TRBV28 and TRBJ1-1, with unresolved D. From germline, CDR1 is MDHEN and CDR2 SYDVKM. Deletions cut 6 bases from V and 8 bases from J, with 7 bases between. This CDR3 contains 10 residues. CDR3 sequence reads: CASSRWEAFF. CDR3 DNA: TGTGCCAGCAGCCGCTGGGAAGCTTTCTTT.

The V and J genes are TRBV5-1 and TRBJ2-7, with TRBD1 identical over 10 bases. This CDR3 comprises 16 residues. Trimming cost V 0 bases and J 4 bases; bases outside gene matches: 7. Germline V gene sequence: CDR1 SGHRS, CDR2 YFSETQ. The CDR3 nucleotides are TGCGCCAGCAGCTTGGCCTGGACAGGGGGTAGATACGAGCAGTACTTC. It translates to CASSLAWTGGRYEQYF.

V and J are TRBV29-1 and TRBJ2-5; D is unclear. Deletions cut 3 bases from V and 2 bases from J, with 16 bases between. The CDR3 has 15 amino acids. From germline, CDR1 is SQVTM and CDR2 ANQGSEA. The CDR3 reads CSVDLERERQETQYF. In nucleotides, the CDR3 is TGCAGCGTTGACCTAGAGCGAGAGCGACAAGAGACCCAGTACTTC.

The V call is TRBV20-1, the J call TRBJ2-5; 9 nucleotides agree with TRBD1. The CDR3 has 14 amino acids. Trimming at V came to 3 bases and at J to 2 bases, leaving 4 bases not matched to a gene. Germline loops: CDR1 DFQATT, CDR2 SNEGSKA (reference sequence). CDR3 sequence (DNA): TGCAGTGCTAGGGGACAGGGCAAACAAGAGACCCAGTACTTC. Its translation: CSARGQGKQETQYF.

This clonotype was recorded at least ten times. The chain couples TRBV12-3 or TRBV12-4 to TRBJ1-2, with D unclear. V lost 3 bases, J lost 1 base, and 9 bases lay in between. This CDR3 spans 14 amino acids. CDR3 sequence (DNA): TGTGCCAGCAGTTTGACGGGCTTTAACTATGGCTACACCTTC. Translated: CASSLTGFNYGYTF.